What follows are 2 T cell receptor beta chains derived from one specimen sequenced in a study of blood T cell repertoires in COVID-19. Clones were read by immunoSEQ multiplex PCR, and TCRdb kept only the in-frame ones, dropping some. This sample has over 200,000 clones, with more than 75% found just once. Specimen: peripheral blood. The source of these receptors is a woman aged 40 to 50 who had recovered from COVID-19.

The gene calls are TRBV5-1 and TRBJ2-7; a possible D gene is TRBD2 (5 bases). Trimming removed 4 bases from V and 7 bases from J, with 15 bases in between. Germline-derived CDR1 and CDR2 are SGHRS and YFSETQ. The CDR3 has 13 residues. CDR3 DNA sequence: TGCGCCAGCAGCGCCACTGGCGGGCCGGAGCAGTACTTC. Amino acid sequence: CASSATGGPEQYF.

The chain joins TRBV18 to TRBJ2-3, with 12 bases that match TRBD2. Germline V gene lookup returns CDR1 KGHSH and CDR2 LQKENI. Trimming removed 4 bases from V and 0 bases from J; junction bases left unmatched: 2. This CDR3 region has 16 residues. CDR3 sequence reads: CASSLLAGGSTDTQYF. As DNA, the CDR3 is TGTGCCAGCTCACTACTAGCGGGGGGTAGCACAGATACGCAGTATTTT. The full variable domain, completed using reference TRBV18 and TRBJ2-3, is NAGVMQNPRHLVRRRGQEARLRCSPMKGHSHVYWYRQLPEEGLKFMVYLQKENIIDESGMPKERFSAEFPKEGPSILRIQQVVRGDSAAYFCASSLLAGGSTDTQYFGPGTRLTVL.